These 14 T cell receptor beta chains share one sample of origin, sequenced in a study of T cell responses to AZD1222 COVID-19 vaccine. Method: immunoSEQ multiplex PCR; TCRdb's copy keeps in-frame clones and lacks some. The sample shows 150,000 to 200,000 clones, just under 90% of them seen only once. The sample consisted of peripheral blood, taken 28 days after the second dose of the MenACWY control vaccine. The receptors were gathered from an adult who received the MenACWY meningococcal vaccine as a control.

The rearrangement uses TRBV4-3 and TRBJ2-5, with 7 bases fitting TRBD1. Germline V gene lookup returns CDR1 LGHNA and CDR2 YSLEER. This CDR3 region has 20 residues. V trimming: 4 bases; J trimming: 0 bases; junction bases outside the gene matches: 20. The CDR3: CASSPLPTGTAPSYQETQYF. The CDR3, as DNA: TGCGCCAGCAGCCCTCTCCCGACCGGGACAGCCCCTTCGTACCAAGAGACCCAGTACTTC.

This sequence joins TRBV7-9 and TRBJ1-3, with D unclear. Germline V CDR1 and CDR2: SEHNR, FQNEAQ (reference sequence). The ends were cut back, 6 bases at V and 2 bases at J, with 5 bases in the middle. The CDR3 extends over 12 amino acids. The CDR3 protein is CASRGAGNTIYF. For the CDR3, the DNA is TGTGCCAGCAGGGGAGCTGGAAACACCATATATTTT.

The chain combines TRBV19 with TRBJ1-2; D possibly corresponds to TRBD1 (5 bases). Germline CDR1 LNHDA, CDR2 SQIVND (reference sequence). V lost 0 bases, J lost 8 bases, and 10 bases lay in between. The CDR3 sequence is 13 residues long. The CDR3 nucleotides read TGTGCCAGTAGTATAGATCCAGGGACGGGCTACACCTTC. This codes for CASSIDPGTGYTF.

V is TRBV7-3 and J is TRBJ2-1; D not resolved. The CDR3 covers 16 residues. V was trimmed by 5 bases and J by 0 bases, leaving 14 bases between them. Looked up from germline, CDR1 is SGHTA and CDR2 is FQGTGA. Here the CDR3 DNA reads TGTGCCAGCAGCCCTACCTTCTATAGCTCCTACAATGAGCAGTTCTTC. Amino acid sequence: CASSPTFYSSYNEQFF.

The chain combines TRBV30 with TRBJ2-2, with D uncertain. This CDR3 has 13 amino acids. V lost 3 bases, J lost 1 base, and 6 bases lay in between. Germline CDR1 is GTSNPN and CDR2 is SVGIG (reference sequence). The chain's CDR3 is CAWSRVNTGELFF. The DNA of the CDR3 is TGTGCCTGGAGCCGTGTGAACACCGGGGAGCTGTTTTTT.

A single count supports this clone. CDR3 protein: CASSIIPKFAWARGNTGELFF. The CDR3 nucleotides are TGTGCCAGTAGTATTATCCCTAAATTTGCCTGGGCCCGGGGCAACACCGGGGAGCTGTTTTTT. The genes are TRBV19 and TRBJ2-2; the D call may be TRBD1 or TRBD2 (5 bases each). V shed 3 bases and J shed 2 bases, with 28 bases lying between them. Germline V gene sequence: CDR1 LNHDA, CDR2 SQIVND (reference sequence). The CDR3 is made up of 21 amino acids.

The V and J genes are TRBV28 and TRBJ1-2; D unresolved. The V end lost 11 bases, the J end lost 13 bases, and 23 bases lay between the germline ends. The CDR3 is 12 amino acids. Germline V gives CDR1 MDHEN, CDR2 SYDVKM. The CDR3, as DNA: TGTGCCGTCTCCCCGAGCCAACTGGGATTCACCTTC. This gives the protein CAVSPSQLGFTF.

The V and J genes are TRBV6-5 and TRBJ2-7, with D perhaps given as TRBD1 or TRBD2 (5 bases each). The germline gives CDR1 MNHEY, CDR2 SVGAGI. This CDR3 region has 15 residues. The V gene lost 1 base and the J gene lost 5 bases, with 15 bases spanning the gap. CDR3 loop: CASSYFGTGGHEQYF. CDR3 bases: TGTGCCAGCAGTTACTTCGGGACCGGAGGCCACGAGCAGTACTTC.

The gene calls are TRBV7-9 and TRBJ1-1; maybe TRBD1 (5 bases). The CDR3 has 14 amino acids. With 5 bases removed from V and 4 bases from J, the gap between germline ends came to 14 bases. In germline, CDR1 is SEHNR, CDR2 FQNEAQ (reference sequence). CDR3 loop: CASSLQLDSTEAFF. The CDR3 DNA follows: TGTGCCAGCAGCCTACAACTTGACAGCACTGAAGCTTTCTTT. Full variable domain (remainder filled in from reference TRBV7-9 and TRBJ1-1): DTGVSQNPRHKITKRGQNVTFRCDPISEHNRLYWYRQTLGQGPEFLTYFQNEAQLEKSRLLSDRFSAERPKGSFSTLEIQRTEQGDSAMYLCASSLQLDSTEAFFGQGTRLTVV.

The chain joins TRBV10-1 to TRBJ2-3; D ambiguous. V was trimmed by 6 bases and J by 1 base, leaving 5 bases between them. This CDR3 contains 12 residues. Germline V gives CDR1 WNHNN, CDR2 SYGVQD (reference sequence). This chain's CDR3 is CASSPGTDTQYF. In nucleotides, the CDR3 is TGCGCCAGCAGCCCCGGCACAGATACGCAGTATTTT.

The chain carries TRBV7-8 and TRBJ1-4; D perhaps matches TRBD1 (5 bases). The CDR3 covers 12 residues. Trimming removed 5 bases at V and 8 bases at J, with 9 bases between. Germline-derived CDR1 and CDR2 are SGHVS and FQNEAQ. In nucleotides, the CDR3 is TGTGCCAGCAGCCCTGACAGAGAAAAACTGTTTTTT. Amino acids: CASSPDREKLFF.

As DNA, the CDR3 is TGTGCCAGTCTCAGATGGGGCAGGGCGAATGAAGCTTTCTTT. This translates into CASLRWGRANEAFF. The chain uses TRBV19 and TRBJ1-1; D is possibly TRBD1 (5 bases). Trimming pared 8 bases from V and 7 bases from J, leaving 20 bases between. Germline CDR1 and CDR2: LNHDA and SQIVND (reference sequence). This CDR3 region has 14 residues.

The CDR3, as DNA: TGTGCCAGCAGTCCAGACGGAGACGCTTTCTTT. The encoded protein is CASSPDGDAFF. V gene TRBV6-1 combines with J gene TRBJ1-1; D uncertain. This CDR3 has 11 residues. Germline V gene lookup returns CDR1 MNHNS and CDR2 SASEGT. V lost 5 bases and J 11 bases, leaving 12 bases between the germline ends.

This clone was recorded only once. This chain connects TRBV4-1 to TRBJ2-7; TRBD1 might be the D (6 bases). The CDR3 is 15 amino acids. CDR1 MGHRA and CDR2 YSYEKL come from the germline V gene. V lost 1 base and J lost 0, with 10 bases in between. The chain's CDR3 is CASSQGWDNSYEQYF. In DNA, the CDR3 is TGCGCCAGCAGCCAAGGGTGGGACAACTCCTACGAGCAGTACTTC.